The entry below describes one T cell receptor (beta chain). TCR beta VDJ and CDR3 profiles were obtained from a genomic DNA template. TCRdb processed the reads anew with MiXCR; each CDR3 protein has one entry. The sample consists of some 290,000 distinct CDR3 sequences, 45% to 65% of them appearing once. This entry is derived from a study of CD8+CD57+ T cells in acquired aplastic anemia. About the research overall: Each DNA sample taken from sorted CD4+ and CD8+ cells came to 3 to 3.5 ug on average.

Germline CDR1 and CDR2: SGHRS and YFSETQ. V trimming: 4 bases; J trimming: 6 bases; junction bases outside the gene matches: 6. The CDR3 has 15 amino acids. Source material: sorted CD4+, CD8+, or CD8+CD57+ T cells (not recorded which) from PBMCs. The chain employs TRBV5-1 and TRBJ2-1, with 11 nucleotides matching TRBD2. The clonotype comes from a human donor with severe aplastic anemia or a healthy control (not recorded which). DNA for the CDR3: TGCGCCAGCAGCACTCTAGCGGGAGGAGGCAATGAGCAGTTCTTC. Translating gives CASSTLAGGGNEQFF.